Included here is one T cell receptor beta chain sequence, with context. Its antigen is unknown. CDR3 length: 14 amino acids. Germline CDR1 and CDR2: ENHRY and SYGVKD. The ends were cut back, 3 bases at V and 4 bases at J, with 9 bases in the middle. These data belong to a study of beta chain features in type 1 diabetes. Findings and caveats of the study: In all four CD4+ subsets, TCRB CDR3 length was significantly, moderately reduced in type 1 diabetes.

One heparinised blood draw, averaging about 0.11 L, came from each donor. Expressed TCRB transcripts were sequenced because the entire RNA isolate underwent reverse transcription. The data were produced by immunoSEQ multiplex PCR, yet TCRdb's version contains in-frame clones alone and is incomplete. Among 200,000 to 250,000 clones listed, roughly 13% were seen once. The receptor's source is a man in his thirties or forties with type 1 diabetes. The rearrangement uses TRBV10-3 and TRBJ2-2; no reliable D call. The specimen sequenced was naive CD4+ T cells from blood. CDR3 in DNA: TGTGCCATCAGTGACCTGCTCAGCACCGGGGAGCTGTTTTTT. The encoded protein is CAISDLLSTGELFF.